This T cell receptor beta chain appears in the sequencing data of a study of CD8 T cell repertoires and HIV-1 epitope variants. About the study: Each of Twenty-five Gag and Nef epitope peptides stimulated a separate culture. IL-2, IL-7 and IL-15 were added on days 3 and 7 of roughly eleven-day cultures.

Measured with immunoSEQ multiplex PCR; TCRdb has only the in-frame clones, and not every one. Here the sample spans about 5,200 clones, 65% to 75% being singletons. V lost 7 bases and J 7 bases, leaving 14 bases between the germline ends. CDR1 is LNHDA, CDR2 SQIVND, per germline (reference sequence). The CDR3 consists of 12 residues. Details on this clone: The antigen is unknown.

This TCR derives from a male donor with HIV. This chain links TRBV19 with TRBJ2-7; perhaps TRBD1 as D (6 bases). The sequencing sample was made of cultured CD8+ T cells derived from PBMCs. In DNA form, the CDR3 reads TGTGCCAGTACCTCAGACCAGGGGGAGCAGTACTTC. Its translation is CASTSDQGEQYF.